The sequence of this TCR beta chain was determined in a study of blood T cells in healthy people across ages. A second PCR, run for about 7 to 12 cycles, used a sample-barcoded 5' primer plus a J-beta primer mix. TCRdb called the 5' RACE reads again in MiXCR, with one record for every CDR3 protein. Of 1.5 million to 2 million distinct CDR3 sequences listed, approximately 30% were seen once; the top ten hold about 7.7%. Looked up from germline, CDR1 is MNHEY and CDR2 is SVGEGT. V dropped 0 bases and J dropped 2; count of bases not matched to a gene: 1. The CDR3 consists of 15 residues. Overall study results and limits: Long-lived donors carried more naive CD4+ cells and greater diversity than aged donors.

Each donor supplied approximately 10 milliliters of peripheral blood. This clonotype showed up just a few times. Its antigen remains unknown. Sequencing was carried out using blood. The V gene is TRBV6-2 or TRBV6-3, the J gene TRBJ2-1; 7 bases match TRBD1. The receptor's source is a woman aged 25 to 39 in good health. CDR3: CASSYSGTAYNEQFF. In DNA, the CDR3 is TGTGCCAGCAGTTACTCGGGGACAGCCTACAATGAGCAGTTCTTC.